The T cell receptor beta chain described here comes from a study of control samples from healthy donors and cancer patients. TCRdb's table, derived via immunoSEQ multiplex PCR, lists solely in-frame clones and lacks some. Among tens of thousands of clones listed, 91% were seen once. The TCR sequence derives from a man aged 25-45 years in good health. The specimen was blood.

CDR3 nucleotides: TGTGCCAGCAGCTTATATCCCGACAGGGCAAACATTCAGTACTTC. Encoded protein: CASSLYPDRANIQYF. V and J are TRBV7-9 and TRBJ2-4, with 7 bases fitting TRBD1. The germline CDR1 and CDR2 sequences are SEHNR and FQNEAQ (reference sequence). J was trimmed by 6 bases and V by 2 bases; bases with no gene match: 7. The CDR3 has 15 residues.